The 20 T cell receptor beta chains presented below share a single source sample, sequenced in a study of siplizumab effects on memory and regulatory T cells. Libraries were prepared by immunoSEQ multiplex PCR; TCRdb keeps only in-frame clonotypes and omits some of them. The table shows about 68,000 clones, with 90% to 95% occurring only once. The source material was CD8+ T cells sorted from blood. Receptors originate from a human donor in good health.

The chain has TRBV13 and TRBJ2-5, with D unclear. Germline assignment: CDR1 PRHDT and CDR2 FYEKMQ (reference sequence). The CDR3 consists of 13 residues. V was trimmed by 1 base and J by 5 bases, leaving 8 bases between them. The DNA of the CDR3 is TGTGCCAGCAGCTTAGCTGCGCGGGAGACCCAGTACTTC. It is translated as CASSLAARETQYF. The whole variable domain, filled in from reference TRBV13 and TRBJ2-5, reads AAGVIQSPRHLIKEKRETATLKCYPIPRHDTVYWYQQGPGQDPQFLISFYEKMQSDKGSIPDRFSAQQFSDYHSELNMSSLELGDSALYFCASSLAARETQYFGPGTRLLVL.

The chain is built from TRBV4-1 and TRBJ1-2; no clear D. Germline V CDR1 and CDR2: MGHRA, YSYEKL. CDR3 length equals 14 residues. Deletions cut 4 bases from V and 2 bases from J, with 11 bases between. The CDR3 DNA reads TGCGCCAGCAGCCCCGGCCAGGCCAACTATGGCTACACCTTC. As protein: CASSPGQANYGYTF.

The chain employs TRBV11-2 and TRBJ2-7; D remains unclear. Germline loops: CDR1 SGHAT, CDR2 FQNNGV. This CDR3 is built from 12 residues. Trimming took off 1 base at V and 2 bases at J, with 3 bases between the two ends. The CDR3 DNA sequence: TGTGCCAGCAGCTTAGGCACCTACGAGCAGTACTTC. Protein product: CASSLGTYEQYF.

V and J are TRBV5-6 and TRBJ2-5, with TRBD2 as a possible D gene (6 bases). V was clipped by 7 bases and J by 2 bases, with 12 bases between them. This CDR3 is built from 13 residues. Germline lookup yields CDR1 SGHDT and CDR2 YYEEEE. The CDR3 bases are TGTGCCAGCCTTAGCGGAGCACAAGAGACCCAGTACTTC. Translating it yields CASLSGAQETQYF.

This chain connects TRBV20-1 to TRBJ1-2; TRBD1 matches at 7 bases. The CDR3 contains 11 residues. Losses at the gene ends were 5 bases for V and 6 bases for J; bases not matched to a gene: 3. Germline V gene data show CDR1 as DFQATT and CDR2 as SNEGSKA (reference sequence). As DNA, the CDR3 is TGCAGTGCTGGCGGGACAGATGGCTACACCTTC. Its translation: CSAGGTDGYTF.

CDR3 nucleotide sequence: TGTGCCAGTAGTATCGGCAGCCTTTCATCCTACGAGCAGTACTTC. Translating it yields CASSIGSLSSYEQYF. The J gene is TRBJ2-5, the V gene TRBV19; D call uncertain. The end of the DNA is better explained by TRBJ2-7, so the J call may be wrong. The length of the CDR3 is 15 residues. Looked up from germline, CDR1 is LNHDA and CDR2 is SQIVND (reference sequence).

This chain joins TRBV19 and TRBJ1-3; D is ambiguous. In germline, CDR1 is LNHDA, CDR2 SQIVND (reference sequence). V gave up 4 bases and J gave up 3 bases, with 4 bases separating them. The CDR3 has 12 residues. CDR3 protein: CASSRDGNTIYF. In nucleotides, the CDR3 is TGTGCCAGTAGTAGGGATGGAAACACCATATATTTT.

Concerning this clone: Other DNA sequences from this sample encode an identical CDR3 as well. The chain is built from TRBV7-9 and TRBJ2-7, with no clear D. This CDR3 spans 11 amino acids. Germline V gives CDR1 SEHNR, CDR2 FQNEAQ (reference sequence). The ends were cut back, 5 bases at V and 5 bases at J, with 7 bases in the middle. In nucleotides, the CDR3 is TGTGCCAGCAGCCTTGGCAACGAGCAGTACTTC. Encoded protein: CASSLGNEQYF.

The rearrangement links TRBV27 to TRBJ2-3; D call uncertain. Germline CDR1 and CDR2: MNHEY and SMNVEV (reference sequence). The CDR3 has 15 amino acids. V was clipped by 0 bases and J by 6 bases, with 13 bases between them. Written as DNA, the CDR3 is TGTGCCAGCAGTTTATCCCCAGCTTTAGGCGATACGCAGTATTTT. It codes for CASSLSPALGDTQYF.

This sequence joins TRBV7-9 and TRBJ2-7; no clear D gene. The V end lost 6 bases, the J end lost 4 bases, and 7 bases lay between the germline ends. Germline CDR1 and CDR2: SEHNR and FQNEAQ (reference sequence). CDR3 size: 11 residues. The DNA of the CDR3 is TGTGCCAGCAGTATCTTTTACGAGCAGTACTTC. It yields the protein CASSIFYEQYF.

The chain combines TRBV7-3 with TRBJ2-5; 12 positions match TRBD2. This CDR3 comprises 15 residues. Unmatched junction bases numbered 6, after V lost 5 bases and J lost 5 bases. In germline, CDR1 is SGHTA, CDR2 FQGTGA. Here the CDR3 DNA reads TGTGCCAGCAGCCGACTAGCGGGGGAGGAGGAGACCCAGTACTTC. Protein: CASSRLAGEEETQYF.

The chain combines TRBV5-8 with TRBJ2-7; D ambiguous. The CDR3 contains 15 residues. CDR1 is SGHTS, CDR2 YDEGEE, per germline. The V and J ends lost 4 bases and 3 bases respectively, with 17 bases between them. The CDR3 DNA is TGTGCCAGCAGCCAGGTGGGCCGCCAAGTCTACGAGCAGTACTTC. Translated: CASSQVGRQVYEQYF.

V and J are TRBV4-2 and TRBJ2-5; D not resolved. CDR3 length equals 13 residues. V was cut by 1 base and J by 5 bases, with 8 bases left in between. CDR1 is LGHNA and CDR2 is YNFKEQ in the germline V gene. The CDR3 nucleotides read TGTGCCAGCAGCCAAGCGTTATCGGAGACCCAGTACTTC. Translating it yields CASSQALSETQYF.

The CDR3 loop is CASSYSKTDTQYF. CDR3 in DNA: TGTGCCAGCAGTTACTCGAAGACAGATACGCAGTATTTT. V gene TRBV6-5 combines with J gene TRBJ2-3; D gene ambiguous. This CDR3 contains 13 residues. The germline gives CDR1 MNHEY, CDR2 SVGAGI. Trimming took 0 bases from V and 3 from J, leaving 4 bases between them.

This clone was recorded only once. This chain connects TRBV7-9 to TRBJ2-7, with 9 nucleotides matching TRBD1. CDR3 length: 15 residues. The germline V gene has CDR1 SEHNR and CDR2 FQNEAQ (reference sequence). V gave up 6 bases and J gave up 4 bases; unmatched junction bases: 10. The CDR3 here is CASSYRDRVPYEQYF. Here the CDR3 DNA reads TGTGCCAGCAGTTACCGGGACAGGGTCCCTTACGAGCAGTACTTC.

DNA for the CDR3: TGTGCCAGCAGCCAAGCGGGAGGGTTAGATACGCAGTATTTT. Protein product: CASSQAGGLDTQYF. V gene TRBV7-6 combines with J gene TRBJ2-3, with 10 bases matching TRBD2. The CDR3 covers 14 residues. Germline V gene lookup returns CDR1 SGHVS and CDR2 FNYEAQ. The junction had 4 bases not matched to a gene; V was cut back by 5 bases and J by 5 bases. Looking up the rest from reference TRBV7-6 and TRBJ2-3 gives the full variable domain: GAGVSQSPRYKVTKRGQDVALRCDPISGHVSLYWYRQALGQGPEFLTYFNYEAQQDKSGLPNDRFSAERPEGSISTLTIQRTEQRDSAMYRCASSQAGGLDTQYFGPGTRLTVL.

This clone appeared a few times. The gene calls are TRBV6-5 and TRBJ2-5, with 7 bases lining up with TRBD1. Germline trimming cut 1 base from V and 2 bases from J; bases unmatched to any gene: 4. From germline, CDR1 is MNHEY and CDR2 SVGAGI. The length of the CDR3 is 15 residues. CDR3 region: CASSYFMGQQETQYF. In nucleotides, the CDR3 is TGTGCCAGCAGTTACTTTATGGGACAGCAAGAGACCCAGTACTTC.

The rearrangement joins TRBV9 to TRBJ2-5; D gene uncertain. Between the trimmed V and J ends, which lost 3 bases and 3 bases, there was a span of 9 bases. This CDR3 is built from 13 residues. From germline, CDR1 is SGDLS and CDR2 YYNGEE. CDR3 coding DNA: TGTGCCAGCAGCGGAACGATCGAAGAGACCCAGTACTTC. Residues: CASSGTIEETQYF.

The rearrangement joins TRBV29-1 to TRBJ2-7; possibly TRBD1 for D (6 bases). V was pared by 2 bases and J by 7 bases, with 21 bases between. Germline CDR1 is SQVTM and CDR2 is ANQGSEA. The CDR3 covers 15 residues. The DNA for the CDR3 is TGCAGCGTTGAAAGGGTGCAGGGGTCGATTGGGGAGCAGTACTTC. It yields the protein CSVERVQGSIGEQYF.

This chain uses TRBV7-9 with TRBJ2-3, with D perhaps being TRBD1 or TRBD2 (5 bases each). The V and J ends lost 5 bases and 0 bases respectively, with 12 bases between them. CDR3 length: 15 residues. The V gene's germline CDR1 is SEHNR and CDR2 FQNEAQ (reference sequence). The CDR3 region has the DNA TGTGCCAGCAGCGCCGGGACGGCTAGCACAGATACGCAGTATTTT. It translates to CASSAGTASTDTQYF. The whole variable domain, remainder taken from reference TRBV7-9 and TRBJ2-3, is DTGVSQNPRHKITKRGQNVTFRCDPISEHNRLYWYRQTLGQGPEFLTYFQNEAQLEKSRLLSDRFSAERPKGSFSTLEIQRTEQGDSAMYLCASSAGTASTDTQYFGPGTRLTVL.